This TCR beta chain was sequenced for a study of vaccination effects on CD4 cells after COVID-19. Study-wide context: Participants received two doses of either the BNT162b2 or mRNA-1273 vaccine. Study observations and caveats: Clones arising from infection and from vaccination showed marked clonal contraction late after vaccination.

Expansion of antigen-specific CD4+ T cells with viral peptide pools was carried out by the ViraFEST assay before sequencing. Investigators separated out CD4+ T cells once 10 days of culture had passed. The CDR3 contains 13 residues. V lost 3 bases and J lost 5, with 13 bases in between. Germline values: CDR1 SQVTM, CDR2 ANQGSEA. Note on this clone: Its target is unknown.

TCRdb's copy holds only in-frame clones and misses some; the assay was immunoSEQ multiplex PCR. The table records approximately 54,000 clones, around 85% of them present only once. Source: CD4+ T cells from PBMCs cultured with HCoV-229E spike peptides, taken before COVID-19 vaccination. The clonotype was recovered from a human donor who received a COVID-19 vaccine. This chain joins TRBV29-1 and TRBJ2-5; possible D gene TRBD2, 7 bases. CDR3 in amino acids: CSVEGGPWETQYF. CDR3 DNA: TGCAGCGTTGAGGGGGGGCCCTGGGAGACCCAGTACTTC.